This note documents a single TCR beta chain sequence. Antigen unknown. CD45RA+ naive and CD45RA-negative memory subsets were separated from CD4+ cells. The data stem from a study of shared clonotypes between healthy human individuals. Across the study: CD4 naive cells filled three plates per donor, CD4 memory three, CD8 naive two and CD8 memory one.

Genomic DNA of every subset was divided equally among multiple immunoSEQ plates. Here immunoSEQ multiplex PCR was the method, and the copy in TCRdb shows in-frame clones only, minus some. The data contain about 600,000 clones, 95% to 98% of them singletons. From germline, CDR1 is DFQATT and CDR2 SNEGSKA (reference sequence). CDR3 length: 11 amino acids. Study conclusions and caveats: Relative to memory subsets, naive subsets generally showed larger estimated richness.

Sequencing used naive CD4+ T cells sorted from blood. This sample's subset: CD45RA+ positively selected. V is TRBV20-1 and J is TRBJ2-3; a possible D gene is TRBD1 (5 bases). This clonotype was sampled from a young woman in good health. CDR3 loop: CRDKGHDTQYF. The CDR3 bases are TGCAGGGATAAGGGGCACGATACGCAGTATTTT.